These 3 T cell receptor beta chains came from one sample sequenced in a study of beta chain features in type 1 diabetes. Study-level findings and limits: For Type 1 diabetes patients, all four CD4+ subsets carried TCRB CDR3s that were moderately but significantly shorter.

Reverse transcription of all isolated RNA meant that expressed TCRB transcripts were sequenced. Here immunoSEQ multiplex PCR was the method, and the copy in TCRdb shows in-frame clones only, minus some. The table records some 270,000 clones, about 11% of them present only once. These receptors lack a known antigen. Sequencing was performed on naive CD4+ T cells from blood. Receptor source: a man aged 30-40 years with type 1 diabetes.

The rearrangement joins TRBV2 to TRBJ1-1, with unresolved D. This CDR3 spans 13 amino acids. CDR1 is SNHLY and CDR2 is FYNNEI in the germline V gene. V lost 4 bases and J 6 bases, leaving 12 bases between the germline ends. CDR3 DNA: TGTGCCAGCAGTGTAGAGGGTAACGCTGAAGCTTTCTTT. Protein sequence: CASSVEGNAEAFF.

This clone was detected a few times. This chain uses TRBV7-3 with TRBJ1-1; D remains unclear. Between the trimmed V and J ends, which lost 2 bases and 0 bases, there was a span of 4 bases. Looked up from germline, CDR1 is SGHTA and CDR2 is FQGTGA. The CDR3 spans 13 residues. Here the CDR3 reads CASSLHMNTEAFF. The CDR3, as DNA: TGTGCCAGCAGCTTACACATGAACACTGAAGCTTTCTTT.

The sample holds a few counts of this clone. The rearrangement uses TRBV6-5 and TRBJ1-4; D possibly corresponds to TRBD1 (5 bases). Germline lookup yields CDR1 MNHEY and CDR2 SVGAGI. With 5 bases removed from V and 6 bases from J, the gap between germline ends came to 16 bases. The CDR3 is 15 residues long. The CDR3 spells CASSLFRGGHEKLFF. The DNA for the CDR3 is TGTGCCAGCAGTCTCTTCCGGGGGGGACATGAAAAACTGTTTTTT.